This is a list of T cell receptor beta chains from one sample in a study of blood T cell repertoires in COVID-19. The repertoire was sequenced with immunoSEQ multiplex PCR; TCRdb's copy has only in-frame clones and lacks some. The table lists about 360,000 clones, around nine tenths of them singletons. The sample taken for sequencing was peripheral blood. The receptors shown here come from a human donor in a cohort sampled during active COVID-19. Each CDR3 is given with its conserved first and last residue. The order of the fields is V gene, clone size, D gene, J gene, CDR3 protein, CDR3 DNA. The D gene is left open where the match is weak. Expanded clones get a size class; other rows say once, few or many, or leave the size out.

TRBV19,.,TRBD1,TRBJ1-6,CASSLRTGGDSPLHF,TGTGCCAGTAGTTTGAGGACAGGGGGGGATTCACCCCTCCACTTT
TRBV6-2/TRBV6-3,.,TRBD2,TRBJ2-7,CASSSGTNRKYEQYF,TGTGCCAGCAGTTCGGGGACTAACCGGAAATACGAGCAGTACTTC
TRBV11-3,.,.,TRBJ2-1,CASSQTGEQFF,TGTGCCAGCAGCCAGACGGGTGAGCAGTTCTTC
TRBV7-6,.,.,TRBJ2-1,CASSLIDNEQFF,TGTGCCAGCAGCTTAATAGACAATGAGCAGTTCTTC
TRBV10-3,.,TRBD1,TRBJ2-7,CAISEFRDRDYEQYF,TGTGCCATCAGTGAGTTCCGGGACAGGGACTACGAGCAGTACTTC
TRBV30,.,.,TRBJ1-6,CAWSVRRYSPLHF,TGTGCCTGGAGTGTAAGGCGGTATTCACCCCTCCACTTT
TRBV11-2,.,.,TRBJ2-5,CASSLDRVQETQYF,TGTGCCAGCAGCTTAGACCGGGTCCAAGAGACCCAGTACTTC
TRBV7-2,.,.,TRBJ2-3,CASSLARGRGDTQYF,TGTGCCAGCAGCTTAGCGCGGGGCCGGGGAGATACGCAGTATTTT
TRBV30,.,.,TRBJ2-2,CAWSVVGRVNTGELFF,TGTGCCTGGAGTGTGGTTGGCAGGGTGAACACCGGGGAGCTGTTTTTT
TRBV30,once,TRBD1,TRBJ1-3,CAWSTGTGRNTIYF,TGTGCCTGGAGTACCGGGACAGGTCGAAACACCATATATTTT
TRBV4-1,.,.,TRBJ1-5,CASSPPRQPQHF,TGCGCCAGCAGCCCTCCCAGGCAGCCCCAGCATTTT
TRBV6-5,once,.,TRBJ2-2,CATRNGGYTGELFF,TGTGCCACCAGGAATGGAGGGTACACCGGGGAGCTGTTTTTT
TRBV7-9,.,.,TRBJ1-2,CASSSNRWYTF,TGTGCCAGCAGCTCTAATAGATGGTACACCTTC
TRBV5-4,few,.,TRBJ2-1,CASEGPYNEQFF,TGTGCCAGCGAGGGTCCGTACAATGAGCAGTTCTTC
TRBV7-2,.,TRBD1,TRBJ1-2,CASSVPTGTGEGYGYTF,TGTGCCAGCAGCGTGCCTACCGGGACAGGGGAAGGCTATGGCTACACCTTC
TRBV19,.,.,TRBJ2-4,CASRPMERWHIQYF,TGTGCCAGTAGGCCAATGGAGCGGTGGCACATTCAGTACTTC
TRBV15,once,.,TRBJ1-1,CATSRVGLRTEAFF,TGTGCCACCAGCAGAGTTGGGTTGAGGACTGAAGCTTTCTTT